Following are 16 T cell receptor beta chains from one sample sequenced in a study of post-analysis software for immune sequencing data. Study outcomes and limitations: Patients carried several TRBV segments more frequently than controls did, and TRBV5-6, TRBV5-1 and TRBV20-1 were among them.

These TCRs' antigens remain unknown. Researchers reported that TCR beta cDNA libraries carried unique molecular identifiers. TCRdb ran MiXCR on the PCR reads and lists one entry per CDR3 protein. The sample contains 450,000 to 650,000 distinct CDR3 sequences, 40% to 50% of which appear only once. The sample was blood. Every receptor here comes from a girl aged 5-17 years with multiple sclerosis.

This sequence joins TRBV6-1 and TRBJ1-5; weak D call: TRBD1 (5 bases). Germline CDR1 is MNHNS and CDR2 is SASEGT. The CDR3 consists of 13 residues. Trimming shortened V by 1 base and J by 6 bases, and 7 bases separated the two germline ends. CDR3 sequence: CASSEGGVQPQHF. Written as DNA, the CDR3 is TGTGCCAGCAGTGAAGGGGGCGTTCAGCCCCAGCATTTT.

The chain joins TRBV6-5 to TRBJ2-7; 10 bases are a match to TRBD2. CDR3 length: 18 amino acids. Looked up from germline, CDR1 is MNHEY and CDR2 is SVGAGI. The trim removed 4 bases at V and 2 bases at J, leaving 14 bases unmatched. The CDR3 region has the DNA TGTGCCAGCAGTTCCCTCCGGGGTAGCGGGGGGCCTCCCTACGAGCAGTACTTC. Its protein is CASSSLRGSGGPPYEQYF.

The J gene is TRBJ1-5, the V gene TRBV20-1; possibly TRBD1 for D (5 bases). This CDR3 spans 14 amino acids. Trimming took off 3 bases at V and 5 bases at J, with 14 bases between the two ends. The germline V gene encodes CDR1 DFQATT and CDR2 SNEGSKA (reference sequence). The CDR3 coding sequence is TGCAGTGCTAGTCACCGGGGCGCCGATCAGCCCCAGCATTTT. This translates into CSASHRGADQPQHF.

The chain has TRBV7-9 and TRBJ1-1; TRBD1 might be the D (6 bases). Trimming left V 4 bases short and J 5 bases short, with 23 bases between. The CDR3 covers 17 residues. Germline assignment: CDR1 SEHNR and CDR2 FQNEAQ (reference sequence). The CDR3 region is CASSSRQERIPGTEAFF. The DNA for the CDR3 is TGTGCCAGCAGCTCCCGACAGGAGAGAATCCCGGGTACTGAAGCTTTCTTT.

The sample holds a few counts of this clonotype. This chain connects TRBV11-2 to TRBJ2-1, with D maybe TRBD2 (5 bases). This CDR3 is built from 12 residues. From germline, CDR1 is SGHAT and CDR2 FQNNGV. With 0 bases removed from V and 9 bases from J, the gap between germline ends came to 6 bases. DNA for the CDR3: TGTGCCAGCAGCTTAGACGAGGGTGAGCAGTTCTTC. Amino acids: CASSLDEGEQFF. Complete variable domain (other parts from reference TRBV11-2 and TRBJ2-1): EAGVAQSPRYKIIEKRQSVAFWCNPISGHATLYWYQQILGQGPKLLIQFQNNGVVDDSQLPKDRFSAERLKGVDSTLKIQPAKLEDSAVYLCASSLDEGEQFFGPGTRLTVL.

This chain links TRBV9 with TRBJ1-4; D remains ambiguous. V was trimmed by 3 bases and J by 10 bases, leaving 7 bases between them. Germline V gene sequence: CDR1 SGDLS, CDR2 YYNGEE. The CDR3 loop spans 11 amino acids. The CDR3 here is CASSAGGKLFF. Here the CDR3 DNA reads TGTGCCAGCAGCGCAGGAGGAAAACTGTTTTTT. The full variable domain, its missing parts supplied by reference TRBV9 and TRBJ1-4, is DSGVTQTPKHLITATGQRVTLRCSPRSGDLSVYWYQQSLDQGLQFLIQYYNGEERAKGNILERFSAQQFPDLHSELNLSSLELGDSALYFCASSAGGKLFFGSGTQLSVL.

This clonotype was seen more than once but under ten times. The J gene is TRBJ1-2, the V gene TRBV20-1; tentatively, D is TRBD1 (5 bases). CDR1 and CDR2 from the germline V gene are DFQATT and SNEGSKA (reference sequence). The length of the CDR3 is 11 residues. CDR3 amino acids: CMSTENYGYTF. CDR3 coding DNA: TGCATGTCGACAGAAAACTATGGCTACACCTTC.

The J gene is TRBJ1-4, the V gene TRBV12-3 or TRBV12-4; TRBD1 matches at 7 bases. This CDR3 has 15 residues. The junction had 7 bases not matched to a gene; V was cut back by 6 bases and J by 3 bases. The CDR3 DNA reads TGTGCCAGCAGCCCGACAGGGCCGGCTAATGAAAAACTGTTTTTT. It codes for CASSPTGPANEKLFF.

The chain employs TRBV6-1 and TRBJ2-1; 9 bases fit TRBD1. The germline gives CDR1 MNHNS, CDR2 SASEGT. This CDR3 is built from 18 residues. Trimming cost V 3 bases and J 5 bases; bases outside gene matches: 14. The CDR3 is CASSEGTGGIPWDNEQFF. The CDR3 DNA is TGTGCCAGCAGTGAGGGAACAGGGGGCATACCATGGGACAATGAGCAGTTCTTC.

The chain joins TRBV6-6 to TRBJ1-5; D unclear. The CDR3 spans 13 residues. The V gene lost 5 bases and the J gene lost 5 bases, with 10 bases spanning the gap. Germline loops: CDR1 MNHNY, CDR2 SVGAGI (reference sequence). Written as DNA, the CDR3 is TGTGCCAGCAGTCTCGACGGTCATCAGCCCCAGCATTTT. Translating gives CASSLDGHQPQHF.

The chain couples TRBV5-1 to TRBJ2-7, with D unclear. Trimming stripped 2 bases from V and 0 bases from J, with 9 bases between. This CDR3 contains 14 residues. Germline loops: CDR1 SGHRS, CDR2 YFSETQ. The CDR3 loop reads CASSFLYDSYEQYF. The CDR3 DNA follows: TGCGCCAGCAGCTTCCTTTACGACTCCTACGAGCAGTACTTC. The complete variable domain, with remaining parts taken from reference TRBV5-1 and TRBJ2-7, reads KAGVTQTPRYLIKTRGQQVTLSCSPISGHRSVSWYQQTPGQGLQFLFEYFSETQRNKGNFPGRFSGRQFSNSRSEMNVSTLELGDSALYLCASSFLYDSYEQYFGPGTRLTVT.

V and J are TRBV4-1 and TRBJ1-2; possible D gene TRBD1, 6 bases. The CDR3 length is 17 residues. Germline V gene sequence: CDR1 MGHRA, CDR2 YSYEKL. V shed 1 base and J shed 2 bases, with 17 bases lying between them. The CDR3 DNA reads as TGCGCCAGCAGCCAAGGACAGGCGCAAACTATCAACTATGGCTACACCTTC. Protein: CASSQGQAQTINYGYTF.

This clonotype has a handful of counts. The chain couples TRBV20-1 to TRBJ1-4, with no clear D. V shed 6 bases and J shed 10 bases, with 18 bases lying between them. The CDR3 consists of 13 residues. Germline values: CDR1 DFQATT, CDR2 SNEGSKA (reference sequence). CDR3 DNA sequence: TGCAGTGCCCCTCTCGAAATAGCGGGAAAACTGTTTTTT. Its translation: CSAPLEIAGKLFF.

The rearrangement uses TRBV6-6 and TRBJ2-1; TRBD1 is a possible D gene (6 bases). V lost 0 bases, J lost 3 bases, and 12 bases lay in between. This CDR3 is built from 16 residues. Per the germline V gene, CDR1 is MNHNY and CDR2 is SVGAGI (reference sequence). CDR3 amino acids: CASSYSGQGFYNEQFF. The CDR3 DNA reads as TGTGCCAGCAGTTACTCTGGGCAGGGGTTCTACAATGAGCAGTTCTTC.

The chain couples TRBV29-1 to TRBJ2-5; 9 nucleotides align to TRBD1. The germline CDR1 and CDR2 sequences are SQVTM and ANQGSEA. This CDR3 is 13 amino acids long. With V trimmed by 6 bases and J by 5 bases, 7 bases remained unmatched. In nucleotides, the CDR3 is TGCAGCGTCCTGGGACAGGGCTGGGAGACCCAGTACTTC. This sequence encodes CSVLGQGWETQYF.

This clonotype was observed a handful of times. Since a much larger clone is just one base distant, this may be a read error. The rearrangement links TRBV6-5 to TRBJ2-7; 12 nucleotides line up with TRBD2. CDR3 length: 15 amino acids. V shed 6 bases, J shed 1 base, and the junction held 4 bases outside the gene matches. Germline-derived CDR1 and CDR2 are MNHEY and SVGAGI. The CDR3 spells CASRLTSGSSYEQYF. The CDR3 DNA follows: TGTGCCAGCAGGTTGACTAGCGGGAGTTCCTACGAGCAGTACTTC.